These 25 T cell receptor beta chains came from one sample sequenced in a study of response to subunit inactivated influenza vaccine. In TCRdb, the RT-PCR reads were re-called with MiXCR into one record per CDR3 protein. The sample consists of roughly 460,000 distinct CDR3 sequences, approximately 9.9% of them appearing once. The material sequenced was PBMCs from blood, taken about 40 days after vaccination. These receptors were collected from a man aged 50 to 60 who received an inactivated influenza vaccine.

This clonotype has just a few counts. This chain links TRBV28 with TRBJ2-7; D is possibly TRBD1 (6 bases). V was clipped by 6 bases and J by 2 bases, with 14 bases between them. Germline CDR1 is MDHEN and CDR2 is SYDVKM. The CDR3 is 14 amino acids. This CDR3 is CASSHGTIAYEQYF. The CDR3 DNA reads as TGTGCCAGCAGCCACGGGACAATCGCCTACGAGCAGTACTTC.

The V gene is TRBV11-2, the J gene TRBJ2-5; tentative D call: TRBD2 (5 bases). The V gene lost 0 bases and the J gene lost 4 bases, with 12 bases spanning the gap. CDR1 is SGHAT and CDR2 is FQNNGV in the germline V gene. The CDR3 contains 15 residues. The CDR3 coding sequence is TGTGCCAGCAGCTTAGACGGCGGGTTTCCAGAGACCCAGTACTTC. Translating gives CASSLDGGFPETQYF.

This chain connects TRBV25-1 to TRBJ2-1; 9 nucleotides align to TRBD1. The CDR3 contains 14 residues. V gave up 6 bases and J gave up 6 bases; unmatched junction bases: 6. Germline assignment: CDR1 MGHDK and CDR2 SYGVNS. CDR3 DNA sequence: TGTGCCAGCAGGGAAACGGGACAGGGCAATGAGCAGTTCTTC. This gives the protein CASRETGQGNEQFF.

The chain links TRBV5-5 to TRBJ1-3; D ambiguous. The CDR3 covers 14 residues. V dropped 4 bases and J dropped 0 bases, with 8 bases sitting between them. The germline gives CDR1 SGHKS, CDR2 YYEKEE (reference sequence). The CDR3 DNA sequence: TGTGCCAGCAGCCGTGGTGACTCTGGAAACACCATATATTTT. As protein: CASSRGDSGNTIYF.

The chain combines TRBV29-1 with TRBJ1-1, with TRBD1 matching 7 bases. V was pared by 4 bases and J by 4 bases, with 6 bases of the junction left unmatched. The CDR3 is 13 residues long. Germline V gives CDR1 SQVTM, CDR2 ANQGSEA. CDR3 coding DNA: TGCAGCGTTGGTCGGCAGGGGGGCACTGAAGCTTTCTTT. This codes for CSVGRQGGTEAFF.

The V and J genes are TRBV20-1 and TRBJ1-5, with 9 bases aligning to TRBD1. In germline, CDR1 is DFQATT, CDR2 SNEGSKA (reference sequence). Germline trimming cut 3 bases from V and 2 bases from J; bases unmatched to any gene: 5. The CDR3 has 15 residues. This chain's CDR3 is CSASSGQGGNQPQHF. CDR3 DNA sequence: TGCAGTGCTAGTTCGGGACAGGGCGGCAATCAGCCCCAGCATTTT.

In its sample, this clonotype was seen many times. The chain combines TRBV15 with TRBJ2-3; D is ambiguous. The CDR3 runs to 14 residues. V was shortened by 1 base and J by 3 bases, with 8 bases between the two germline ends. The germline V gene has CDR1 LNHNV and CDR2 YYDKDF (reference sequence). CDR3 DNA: TGTGCCACCAGCAGAGTCACGGTTACAGATACGCAGTATTTT. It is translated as CATSRVTVTDTQYF.

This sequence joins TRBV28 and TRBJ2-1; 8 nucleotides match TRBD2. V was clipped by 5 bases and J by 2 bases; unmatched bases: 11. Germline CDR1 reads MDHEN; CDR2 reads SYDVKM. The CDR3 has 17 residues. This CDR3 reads CASSQLDSRGAYNEQFF. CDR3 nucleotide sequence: TGTGCCAGCAGTCAACTCGACTCGCGGGGGGCCTACAATGAGCAGTTCTTC. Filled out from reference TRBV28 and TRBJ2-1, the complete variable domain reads DVKVTQSSRYLVKRTGEKVFLECVQDMDHENMFWYRQDPGLGLRLIYFSYDVKMKEKGDIPEGYSVSREKKERFSLILESASTNQTSMYLCASSQLDSRGAYNEQFFGPGTRLTVL.

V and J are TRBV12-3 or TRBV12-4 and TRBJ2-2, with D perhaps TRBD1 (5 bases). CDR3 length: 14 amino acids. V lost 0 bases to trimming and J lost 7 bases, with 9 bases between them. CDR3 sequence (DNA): TGTGCCAGCAGTTTAGCGCCTAGGGGCGGGGAGCTGTTTTTT. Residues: CASSLAPRGGELFF.

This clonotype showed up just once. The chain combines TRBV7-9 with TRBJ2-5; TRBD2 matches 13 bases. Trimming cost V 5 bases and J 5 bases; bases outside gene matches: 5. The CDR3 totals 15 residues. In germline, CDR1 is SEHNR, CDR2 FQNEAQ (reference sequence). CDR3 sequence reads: CASSPLLAGGETQYF. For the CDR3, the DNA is TGTGCCAGCAGCCCGCTACTAGCGGGGGGGGAGACCCAGTACTTC. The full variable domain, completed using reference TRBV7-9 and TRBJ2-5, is DTGVSQNPRHKITKRGQNVTFRCDPISEHNRLYWYRQTLGQGPEFLTYFQNEAQLEKSRLLSDRFSAERPKGSFSTLEIQRTEQGDSAMYLCASSPLLAGGETQYFGPGTRLLVL.

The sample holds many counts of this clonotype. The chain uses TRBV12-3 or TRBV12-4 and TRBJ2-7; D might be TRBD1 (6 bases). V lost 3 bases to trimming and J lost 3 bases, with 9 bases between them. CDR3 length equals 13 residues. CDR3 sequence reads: CASSFSGDYEQYF. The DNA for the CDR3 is TGTGCCAGCAGTTTCTCAGGGGACTACGAGCAGTACTTC.

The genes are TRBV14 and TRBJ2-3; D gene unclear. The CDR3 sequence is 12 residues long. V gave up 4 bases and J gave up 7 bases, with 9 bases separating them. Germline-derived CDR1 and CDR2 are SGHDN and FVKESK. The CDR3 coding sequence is TGTGCCAGCAGCCCCAACGTATATACGCAGTATTTT. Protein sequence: CASSPNVYTQYF.

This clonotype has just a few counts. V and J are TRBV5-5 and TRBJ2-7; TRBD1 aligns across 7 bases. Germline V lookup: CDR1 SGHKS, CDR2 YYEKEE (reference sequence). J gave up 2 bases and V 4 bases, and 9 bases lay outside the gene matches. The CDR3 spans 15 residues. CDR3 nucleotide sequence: TGTGCCAGCAGCCTGGGGACAGACTTCCCCTACGAGCAGTACTTC. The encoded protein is CASSLGTDFPYEQYF.

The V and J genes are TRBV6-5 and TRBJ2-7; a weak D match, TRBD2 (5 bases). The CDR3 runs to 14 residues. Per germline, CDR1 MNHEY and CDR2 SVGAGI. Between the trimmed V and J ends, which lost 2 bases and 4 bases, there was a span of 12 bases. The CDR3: CASSYLGEGYEQYF. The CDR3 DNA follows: TGTGCCAGCAGTTACCTCGGGGAAGGATACGAGCAGTACTTC.

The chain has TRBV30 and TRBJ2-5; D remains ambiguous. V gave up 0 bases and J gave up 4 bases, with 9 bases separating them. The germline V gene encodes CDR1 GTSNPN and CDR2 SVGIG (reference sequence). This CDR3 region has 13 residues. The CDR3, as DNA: TGTGCCTGGAGTGTAATCTGGAGAGAGACCCAGTACTTC. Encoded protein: CAWSVIWRETQYF.

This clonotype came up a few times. The CDR3 spells CASWTSGRAGELFF. Here the CDR3 DNA reads TGTGCCAGTTGGACTAGCGGGAGAGCTGGGGAGCTGTTTTTT. The chain employs TRBV28 and TRBJ2-2; 13 bases fit TRBD2. The germline gives CDR1 MDHEN, CDR2 SYDVKM. J was trimmed by 8 bases and V by 9 bases; bases with no gene match: 6. The CDR3 spans 14 residues.

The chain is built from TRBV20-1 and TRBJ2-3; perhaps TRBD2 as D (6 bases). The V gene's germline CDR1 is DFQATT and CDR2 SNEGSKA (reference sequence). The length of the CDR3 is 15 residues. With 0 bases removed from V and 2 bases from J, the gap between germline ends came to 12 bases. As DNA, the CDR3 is TGCAGTGCTAGAGATTTACTAGCCCTCACAGATACGCAGTATTTT. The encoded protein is CSARDLLALTDTQYF.

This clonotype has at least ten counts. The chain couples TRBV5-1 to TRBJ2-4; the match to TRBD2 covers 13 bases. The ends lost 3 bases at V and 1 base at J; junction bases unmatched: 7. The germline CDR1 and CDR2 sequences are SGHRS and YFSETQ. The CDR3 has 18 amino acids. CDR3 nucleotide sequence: TGCGCCAGCAGCTCGGGACTAGCGGGACTGGTGGCCAAAAACATTCAGTACTTC. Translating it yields CASSSGLAGLVAKNIQYF.

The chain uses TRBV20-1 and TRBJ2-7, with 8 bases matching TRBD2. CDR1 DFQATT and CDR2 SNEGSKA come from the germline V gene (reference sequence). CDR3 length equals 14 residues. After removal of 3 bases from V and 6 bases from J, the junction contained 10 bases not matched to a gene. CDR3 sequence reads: CSARGGGRSSEQYF. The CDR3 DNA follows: TGCAGTGCTAGGGGGGGCGGGAGGTCGAGCGAGCAGTACTTC.

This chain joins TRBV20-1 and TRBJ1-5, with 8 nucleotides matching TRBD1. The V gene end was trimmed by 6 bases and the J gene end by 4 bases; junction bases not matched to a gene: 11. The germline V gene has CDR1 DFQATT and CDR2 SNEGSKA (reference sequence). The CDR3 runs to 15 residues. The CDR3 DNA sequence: TGCAGTGCATATAATCAGGGGGCGCGGAATCAGCCCCAGCATTTT. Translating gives CSAYNQGARNQPQHF.

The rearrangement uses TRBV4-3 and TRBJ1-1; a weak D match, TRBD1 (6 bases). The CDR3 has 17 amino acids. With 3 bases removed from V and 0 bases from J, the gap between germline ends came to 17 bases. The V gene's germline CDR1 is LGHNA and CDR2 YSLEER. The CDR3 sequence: CASSQGPEDRLNTEAFF. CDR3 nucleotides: TGCGCCAGCAGCCAGGGACCTGAAGACAGGTTGAACACTGAAGCTTTCTTT.

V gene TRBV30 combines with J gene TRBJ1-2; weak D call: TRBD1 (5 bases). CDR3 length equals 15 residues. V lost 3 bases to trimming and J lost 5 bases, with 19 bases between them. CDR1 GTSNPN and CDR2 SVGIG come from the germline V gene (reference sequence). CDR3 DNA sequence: TGTGCCTGGAGAGCGGGAGAGGGGCATTTTTATGGCTACACCTTC. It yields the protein CAWRAGEGHFYGYTF.

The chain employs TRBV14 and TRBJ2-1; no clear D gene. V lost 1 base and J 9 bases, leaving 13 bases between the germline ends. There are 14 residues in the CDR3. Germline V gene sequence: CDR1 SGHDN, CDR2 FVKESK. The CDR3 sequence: CASSQGLRFSEQFF. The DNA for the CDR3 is TGTGCCAGCAGCCAAGGTCTTCGGTTCAGTGAGCAGTTCTTC.

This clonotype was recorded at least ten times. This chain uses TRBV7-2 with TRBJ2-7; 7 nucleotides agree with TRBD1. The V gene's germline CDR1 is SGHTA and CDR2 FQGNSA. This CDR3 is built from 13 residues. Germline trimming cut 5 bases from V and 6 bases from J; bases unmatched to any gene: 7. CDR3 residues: CASSAGTVAEQYF. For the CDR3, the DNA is TGTGCCAGCAGCGCAGGGACAGTCGCCGAGCAGTACTTC.

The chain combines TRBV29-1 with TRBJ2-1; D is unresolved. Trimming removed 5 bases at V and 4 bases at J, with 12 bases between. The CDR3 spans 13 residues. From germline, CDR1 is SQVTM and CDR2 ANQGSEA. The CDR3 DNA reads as TGCAGCGTTACGGAACTCGTTTACAATGAGCAGTTCTTC. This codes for CSVTELVYNEQFF.